Sequencing of this T cell receptor beta chain was carried out in a study of blood T cell repertoires in COVID-19. Study overall: From the United States, Italy and Spain came samples of acute and convalescent COVID-19.

Produced via immunoSEQ multiplex PCR; TCRdb's table is partial and in-frame only. This repertoire shows approximately 260,000 clones, over 80% found once; its top ten account for 10%. Seattle cases were enrolled at active infection and followed longitudinally. What was sequenced was peripheral blood. This TCR was sampled from a woman aged 70-85 years with COVID-19, enrolled during active disease.

CDR3 nucleotide sequence: TGTGCCAGCAGTTTGGGAGGATTCGGGTCTAACTATGGCTACACCTTC. It is translated as CASSLGGFGSNYGYTF. V is TRBV28 and J is TRBJ1-2; D gene unclear. In germline, CDR1 is MDHEN, CDR2 SYDVKM. The CDR3 extends over 16 amino acids. V lost 3 bases and J 0 bases, leaving 14 bases between the germline ends.